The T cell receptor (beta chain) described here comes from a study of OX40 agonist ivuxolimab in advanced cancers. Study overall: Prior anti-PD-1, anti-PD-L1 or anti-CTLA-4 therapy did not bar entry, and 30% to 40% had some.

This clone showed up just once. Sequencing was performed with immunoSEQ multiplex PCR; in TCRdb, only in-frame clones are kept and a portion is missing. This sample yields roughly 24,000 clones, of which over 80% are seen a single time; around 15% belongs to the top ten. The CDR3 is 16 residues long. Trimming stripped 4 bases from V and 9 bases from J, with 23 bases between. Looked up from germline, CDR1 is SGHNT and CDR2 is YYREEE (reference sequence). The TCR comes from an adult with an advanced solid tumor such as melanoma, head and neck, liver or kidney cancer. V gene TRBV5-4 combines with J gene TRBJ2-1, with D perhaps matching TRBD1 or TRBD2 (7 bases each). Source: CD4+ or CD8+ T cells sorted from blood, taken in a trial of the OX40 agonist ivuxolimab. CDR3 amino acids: CASSHPRQGGGGEQFF. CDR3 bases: TGTGCCAGCAGCCACCCAAGACAGGGAGGGGGGGGTGAGCAGTTCTTC.